A selection of T cell receptor beta chains follows, all from one sample in a study of blood T cells in healthy people across ages. TCRdb re-called the 5' RACE reads through MiXCR, storing one row per CDR3 protein. The sample carries about 780,000 distinct CDR3 sequences, more than 35% recorded once. Specimen: blood. Receptors originate from an elderly man in good health. The CDR3 runs from the conserved cysteine through the conserved F or W. The D gene is left open where the match is weak. Clone size is given for some rows only: seen once, a few or many times, or a class if the clone is expanded.

clone_size j_call cdr3_length v_call d_call cdr3_aa cdr3_nt
NA TRBJ2-2 15 TRBV7-6 NA CASSPVTRDTGELFF TGTGCCAGCAGCCCCGTAACGCGGGACACCGGGGAGCTGTTTTTT
many TRBJ1-1 12 TRBV29-1 NA CSVGGVGNEAFF TGCAGCGTTGGTGGGGTCGGGAATGAAGCTTTCTTT
few TRBJ1-5 13 TRBV29-1 NA CSAHSGGNQPQHF TGCAGCGCCCACTCAGGCGGCAATCAGCCCCAGCATTTT
once TRBJ2-7 17 TRBV4-3 TRBD1 CASSQRGNRGLFNEQYF TGCGCCAGCAGCCAACGGGGTAACAGGGGGTTATTCAATGAGCAGTACTTC
NA TRBJ2-2 15 TRBV4-2 NA CTSSQDGDAQGKLFF TGTACCAGCAGCCAAGATGGGGACGCACAAGGGAAGCTGTTTTTT
few TRBJ2-3 18 TRBV7-2 NA CASSFPPDGGIAPDTQYF TGTGCCAGCAGCTTTCCCCCAGACGGCGGGATAGCTCCAGATACGCAGTATTTT
NA TRBJ2-7 11 TRBV25-1 NA CASSEYIEQYF TGTGCCAGCAGTGAATACATCGAGCAGTACTTC
few TRBJ2-1 13 TRBV7-9 NA CASRFSAATDEFF TGTGCCAGCAGGTTCAGCGCGGCGACAGACGAGTTCTTC
NA TRBJ2-7 17 TRBV25-1 TRBD2 CASSPKRASGLTYEQYF TGTGCCAGCAGTCCTAAGCGGGCTAGCGGTCTAACCTACGAGCAGTACTTC
few TRBJ2-3 14 TRBV12-3/TRBV12-4 NA CASSLAQFGGTQYF TGTGCCAGCAGTTTAGCGCAGTTCGGTGGTACGCAGTATTTT
NA TRBJ2-1 15 TRBV6-5 TRBD2 CASSRTRLAYNEQFF TGTGCCAGCAGCCGGACGAGACTAGCGTACAATGAGCAGTTCTTC
NA TRBJ2-5 16 TRBV7-8 TRBD2 CASSRYTSGITETQYF TGTGCCAGCAGCCGATATACTAGCGGGATTACGGAGACCCAGTACTTC
few TRBJ2-3 16 TRBV7-2 NA CASRDVASTTGDTQYF TGTGCCAGCAGAGACGTCGCTAGCACCACAGGGGATACGCAGTATTTT
few TRBJ2-7 15 TRBV28 NA CASSSDPTRDYEQYF TGTGCCAGCAGTTCAGACCCTACTAGGGACTACGAGCAGTACTTC
NA TRBJ2-5 15 TRBV4-3 NA CASSQNPGLQETQYF TGCGCCAGCAGCCAGAACCCAGGGCTCCAAGAGACCCAGTACTTC
NA TRBJ1-5 14 TRBV6-1 NA CASSLQRRNQPQHF TGTGCCAGCAGTCTTCAACGTCGCAATCAGCCCCAGCATTTT
NA TRBJ2-1 13 TRBV20-1 TRBD2 CSAPPGLGDEQFF TGCAGTGCTCCTCCGGGACTAGGAGATGAGCAGTTCTTC
few TRBJ2-7 14 TRBV7-9 NA CASSALSGRVEQYF TGTGCCAGCAGCGCCCTTAGCGGCCGGGTCGAGCAGTACTTC
NA TRBJ2-4 18 TRBV4-3 NA CASSQAPLLSRSGGIQYF TGCGCCAGCAGCCAAGCGCCACTCCTAAGCAGGAGTGGGGGCATTCAGTACTTC
NA TRBJ2-2 16 TRBV7-9 TRBD2 CASPLRSGGITGELFF TGTGCCAGCCCTCTTCGATCGGGAGGGATAACCGGGGAGCTGTTTTTT
many TRBJ1-1 14 TRBV7-9 NA CASSYQGANTEAFF TGTGCCAGCAGCTACCAGGGAGCGAACACTGAAGCTTTCTTT
many TRBJ2-1 15 TRBV29-1 NA CSVGTQTPSYNEQFF TGCAGCGTTGGCACTCAAACCCCGTCCTACAATGAGCAGTTCTTC
NA TRBJ2-5 15 TRBV19 TRBD1 CASSATGGPQETQYF TGTGCCAGTAGCGCTACAGGGGGCCCCCAAGAGACCCAGTACTTC
NA TRBJ2-7 13 TRBV5-6 TRBD1 CASSGGQGSEQYF TGTGCCAGCAGCGGGGGACAGGGCTCCGAGCAGTACTTC
few TRBJ1-5 13 TRBV2 NA CASSAGSNQPQHF TGTGCCAGCAGCGCCGGGAGCAATCAGCCCCAGCATTTT
few TRBJ2-7 15 TRBV9 NA CASSPPWNPGNEQYF TGTGCCAGCAGCCCACCCTGGAACCCCGGGAACGAGCAGTACTTC
once TRBJ2-5 12 TRBV20-1 NA CSAEVPGETQYF TGCAGTGCTGAAGTTCCGGGAGAGACCCAGTACTTC
NA TRBJ2-3 17 TRBV5-6 TRBD2 CASSRGLAGSSTDTQYF TGTGCCAGCAGCCGGGGACTAGCGGGATCTAGCACAGATACGCAGTATTTT